Listed below are T cell receptor beta chains from one sample, sequenced in a study of control samples from healthy donors and cancer patients. Data came from immunoSEQ multiplex PCR; TCRdb stores just in-frame clones and leaves some out. This sample carries roughly 80,000 clones, under 90% of them seen once, and the ten largest clones take less than 7%. Sequencing was performed on blood. The origin of the receptors is a middle-aged man in good health. The CDR3 runs from the conserved cysteine through the conserved F or W. The D gene is left open where the match is weak. The size field is filled for only some rows; it gives once, few, many or a size class.

v_gene	d_gene	j_gene	len	abundance	CDR3nt	CDR3aa
TRBV5-6	.	TRBJ1-1	14	.	TGTGCCAGCAGCTTGGAGGCAGGCAGCACTGAAGCTTTCTTT	CASSLEAGSTEAFF
TRBV4-1	.	TRBJ1-2	18	.	TGCGCCAGCAGCCAAGAAGTGAGTGGGGGAGGCACGACCGGGGGCTACACCTTC	CASSQEVSGGGTTGGYTF
TRBV7-3	.	TRBJ2-2	14	.	TGTGCCAGCAGCTTAGGACAGAACACCGGGGAGCTGTTTTTT	CASSLGQNTGELFF
TRBV2	TRBD1	TRBJ2-3	15	once	TGTGCCAGCAGTGCGAGGGGGCTCAACACAGATACGCAGTATTTT	CASSARGLNTDTQYF
TRBV12-3/TRBV12-4	.	TRBJ1-4	13	.	TGTGCCAGCAGTTCAGGGTTGAATGAAAAACTGTTTTTT	CASSSGLNEKLFF
TRBV27	TRBD2	TRBJ2-7	12	.	TGTGCCAGCAGTTTATGGGGGGGCGAGCAGTACTTC	CASSLWGGEQYF
TRBV18	TRBD1	TRBJ2-1	14	.	TGTGCCAGCTCACCTCGGACAGGGGTGAATGAGCAGTTCTTC	CASSPRTGVNEQFF
TRBV7-9	TRBD1	TRBJ1-5	14	.	TGTGCCAGCAGCCAGGACAGGGGCAATCAGCCCCAGCATTTT	CASSQDRGNQPQHF
TRBV5-5	TRBD1	TRBJ2-1	18	.	TGTGCCAGCAGCTTGGGGTTAGGGGGACAGACCTTTTATGGTGAGCAGTTCTTC	CASSLGLGGQTFYGEQFF
TRBV7-2	.	TRBJ2-5	12	.	TGTGCCAGCAGCTTAGTGGGTGAGACCCAGTACTTC	CASSLVGETQYF
TRBV5-1	.	TRBJ2-5	15	.	TGCGCCAGCAGCTCCCCTAGGGGGGGAGGCGAGACCCAGTACTTC	CASSSPRGGGETQYF
TRBV5-1	TRBD1	TRBJ2-3	16	.	TGCGCCAGCAGCTTGGCCGGGACAGGGGGCACAGATACGCAGTATTTT	CASSLAGTGGTDTQYF